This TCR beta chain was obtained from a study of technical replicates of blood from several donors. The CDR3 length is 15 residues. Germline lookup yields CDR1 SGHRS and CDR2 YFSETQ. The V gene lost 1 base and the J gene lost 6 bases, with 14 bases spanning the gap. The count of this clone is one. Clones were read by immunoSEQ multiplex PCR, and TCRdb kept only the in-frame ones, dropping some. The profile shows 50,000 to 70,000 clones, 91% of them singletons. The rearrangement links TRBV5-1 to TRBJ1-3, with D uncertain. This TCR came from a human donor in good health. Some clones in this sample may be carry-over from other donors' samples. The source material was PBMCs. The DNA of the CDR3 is TGCGCCAGCAGCTTGCCGGGTCCCGAAGTAAACACCATATATTTT. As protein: CASSLPGPEVNTIYF. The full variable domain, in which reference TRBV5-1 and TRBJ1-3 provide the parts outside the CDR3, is KAGVTQTPRYLIKTRGQQVTLSCSPISGHRSVSWYQQTPGQGLQFLFEYFSETQRNKGNFPGRFSGRQFSNSRSEMNVSTLELGDSALYLCASSLPGPEVNTIYFGEGSWLTVV.